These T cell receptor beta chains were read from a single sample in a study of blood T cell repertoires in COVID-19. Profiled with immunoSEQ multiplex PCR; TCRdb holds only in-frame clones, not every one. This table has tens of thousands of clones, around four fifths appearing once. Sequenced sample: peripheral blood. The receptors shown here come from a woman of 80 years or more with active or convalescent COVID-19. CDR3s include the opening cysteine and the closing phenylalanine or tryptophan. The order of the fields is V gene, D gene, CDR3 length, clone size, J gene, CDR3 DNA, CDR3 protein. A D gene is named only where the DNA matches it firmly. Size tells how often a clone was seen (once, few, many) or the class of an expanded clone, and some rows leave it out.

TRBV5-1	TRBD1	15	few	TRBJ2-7	TGCGCCAGCAGCAACGCGGGACAGGGAGTGGGCGAGCAGTACTTC	CASSNAGQGVGEQYF
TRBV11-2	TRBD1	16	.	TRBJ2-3	TGTGCCAGTTCACCCCGCCGGGACAGGGCCACAGATACGCAGTATTTT	CASSPRRDRATDTQYF
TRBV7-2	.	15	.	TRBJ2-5	TGTGCCAGCAGCTTACTTTGGGGGCCCCAAGAGACCCAGTACTTC	CASSLLWGPQETQYF
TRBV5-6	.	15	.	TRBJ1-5	TGTGCCAGCAGCTTGGACCGCGCCTTACTGGAGCCCCAGCATTTT	CASSLDRALLEPQHF
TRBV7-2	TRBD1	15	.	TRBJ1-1	TGTGCCAGCAGCCAGAGGGACAGGGGACACACTGAAGCTTTCTTT	CASSQRDRGHTEAFF
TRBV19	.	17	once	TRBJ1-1	TGTGCCAGTAGTATCTCCCCGGCAGGGCCAGGAAACACTGAAGCTTTCTTT	CASSISPAGPGNTEAFF
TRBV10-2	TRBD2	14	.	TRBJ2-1	TGCGCCAGCAGTGAGACTAGCGGGAGCCTCGAGCAGTTCTTC	CASSETSGSLEQFF
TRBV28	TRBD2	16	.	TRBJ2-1	TGTGCCAGCACCGTTGGGCGGACTAGCGGGAGAAATGAGCAGTTCTTC	CASTVGRTSGRNEQFF
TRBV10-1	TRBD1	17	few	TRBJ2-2	TGCGCCAGCAGTGAGTCGCCGGGACAGGGGATAGCCGGGGAGCTGTTTTTT	CASSESPGQGIAGELFF
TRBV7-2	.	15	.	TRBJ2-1	TGTGCCAGCAGCTTAGTTCCCAGCTCCTACAATGAGCAGTTCTTC	CASSLVPSSYNEQFF
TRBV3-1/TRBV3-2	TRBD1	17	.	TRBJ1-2	TGTGCCAGCAGCCAAGAACCCGGGACAGGGCACCTCTATGGCTACACCTTC	CASSQEPGTGHLYGYTF
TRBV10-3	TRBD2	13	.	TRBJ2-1	TGTGCCATCAGTGGGACTAGTCGGGCTGAGCAGTTCTTC	CAISGTSRAEQFF
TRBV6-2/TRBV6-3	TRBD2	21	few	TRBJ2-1	TGTGCCAGCAGTTACTCGATTAGCGGCGGGAGAGGTGCGGGGAGCTACAATGAGCAGTTCTTC	CASSYSISGGRGAGSYNEQFF
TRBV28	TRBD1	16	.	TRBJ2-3	TGTGCCAGCAGCGCAACAGGGGGGACTAGCACAGATACGCAGTATTTT	CASSATGGTSTDTQYF
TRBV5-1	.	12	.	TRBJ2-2	TGCGCCAGCAGCTTGGGGCCGGGGGAGCTGTTTTTT	CASSLGPGELFF
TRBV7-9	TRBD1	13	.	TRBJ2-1	TGTGCCAGCGGACAGGGGGCTAGCAATGAGCAGTTCTTC	CASGQGASNEQFF
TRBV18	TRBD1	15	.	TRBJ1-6	TGTGCCAGCTCACCACCGGGACAGGAAAATTCACCCCTCCACTTT	CASSPPGQENSPLHF
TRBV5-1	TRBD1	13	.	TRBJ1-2	TGCGCCAGCAGCGGGGGACAGAACTATGGCTACACCTTC	CASSGGQNYGYTF
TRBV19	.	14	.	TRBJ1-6	TGTGCCAGTAGTAGGAGCTACAGGGATTCACCCCTCCACTTT	CASSRSYRDSPLHF
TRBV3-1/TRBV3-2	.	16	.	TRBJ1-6	TGTGCCAGCAGCCAAGACGCATTCGTTATAGATTCACCCCTCCACTTT	CASSQDAFVIDSPLHF
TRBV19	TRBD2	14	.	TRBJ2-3	TGTGCCAGTAATAGCGGGAGTTGGGGAGATACGCAGTATTTT	CASNSGSWGDTQYF
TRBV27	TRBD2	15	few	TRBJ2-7	TGTGCCAGCAGTTCCCCAGGACTAGCGTCCTACGAGCAGTACTTC	CASSSPGLASYEQYF
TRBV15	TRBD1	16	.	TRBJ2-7	TGTGCCACCAGCAGAGGGGGGTTCGGGACAGGGGCCGAGCAGTACTTC	CATSRGGFGTGAEQYF
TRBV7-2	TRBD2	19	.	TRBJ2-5	TGTGCCAGCAGCTTAGTCTTAGGGCTAGCGGGGAGGTACCAAGAGACCCAGTACTTC	CASSLVLGLAGRYQETQYF
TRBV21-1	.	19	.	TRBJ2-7	TGTGCCAGCAGCTTAACGAATCCCTTGGACAGGGGCGTCTCCTACGAGCAGTACTTC	CASSLTNPLDRGVSYEQYF
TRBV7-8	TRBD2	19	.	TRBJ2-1	TGTGCCAGCAGCTTCTTCAGGCTAGCGGGAGTGATTGTTGATGATGAGCAGTTCTTC	CASSFFRLAGVIVDDEQFF
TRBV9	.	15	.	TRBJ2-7	TGTGCCAGCAGCGTAGGGGTGACGCCGGCGGGAGAGCAGTACTTC	CASSVGVTPAGEQYF
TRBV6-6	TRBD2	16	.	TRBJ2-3	TGTGCCAGCAGACTCACTAGCGCCCATACCACAGATACGCAGTATTTT	CASRLTSAHTTDTQYF
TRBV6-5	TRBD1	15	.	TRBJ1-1	TGTGCCAGCACCCCGGGACAGGGGGCAGGCACTGAAGCTTTCTTT	CASTPGQGAGTEAFF
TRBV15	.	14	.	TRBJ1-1	TGTGCCACCAGCAGAGACTGGGGCTACACTGAAGCTTTCTTT	CATSRDWGYTEAFF
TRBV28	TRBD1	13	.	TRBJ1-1	TGTGCCAGCAAGGGACAGCTTCAATCCGGGGCTTTCTTT	CASKGQLQSGAFF
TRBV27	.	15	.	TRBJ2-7	TGTGCCAGCAGTCCCCGTGGACATATGACCTACGAGCAGTACTTC	CASSPRGHMTYEQYF
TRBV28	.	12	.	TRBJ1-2	TGTGCCAGCAGTTTATGGCAGGGGGGCTACACCTTC	CASSLWQGGYTF
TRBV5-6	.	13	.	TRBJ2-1	TGTGCCAGCAGCGTGGCAGGGGACGGTGAGCAGTTCTTC	CASSVAGDGEQFF
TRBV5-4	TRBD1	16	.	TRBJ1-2	TGTGCCAGCAGTTTAGCGGGACAGGGCCCAAACTATGGCTACACCTTC	CASSLAGQGPNYGYTF
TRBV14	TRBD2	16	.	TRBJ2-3	TGTGCCAGCAGCCAATCTAGCGGGTATAGCACAGATACGCAGTATTTT	CASSQSSGYSTDTQYF
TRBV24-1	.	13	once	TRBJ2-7	TGTGCCACCAGTGAGCCTGGACAATACGAGCAGTACTTC	CATSEPGQYEQYF
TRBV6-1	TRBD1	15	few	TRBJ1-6	TGTGCCAGCAGTGAAGAGACAGGGGGCGTTTCACCCCTCCACTTT	CASSEETGGVSPLHF
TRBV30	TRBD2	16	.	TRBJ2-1	TGTGCCTGGAGTACCCCTTCTAGCGGGAACTACAATGAGCAGTTCTTC	CAWSTPSSGNYNEQFF
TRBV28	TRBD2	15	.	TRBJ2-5	TGTGCCAGCAGCCAGGGCGGGGGAAAACAAGAGACCCAGTACTTC	CASSQGGGKQETQYF